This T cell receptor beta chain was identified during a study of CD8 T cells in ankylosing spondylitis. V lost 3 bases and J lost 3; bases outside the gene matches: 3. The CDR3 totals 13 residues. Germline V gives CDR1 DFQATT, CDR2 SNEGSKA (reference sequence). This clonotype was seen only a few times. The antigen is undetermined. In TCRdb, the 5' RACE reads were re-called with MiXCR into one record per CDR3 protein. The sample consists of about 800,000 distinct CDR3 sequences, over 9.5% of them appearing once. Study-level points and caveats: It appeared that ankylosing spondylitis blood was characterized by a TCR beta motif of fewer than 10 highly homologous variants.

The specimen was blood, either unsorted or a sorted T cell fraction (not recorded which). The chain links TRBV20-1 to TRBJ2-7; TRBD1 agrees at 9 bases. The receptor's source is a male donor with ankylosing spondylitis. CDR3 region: CSARGQGNYEQYF. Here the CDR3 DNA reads TGCAGTGCTAGGGGACAGGGAAACTACGAGCAGTACTTC.